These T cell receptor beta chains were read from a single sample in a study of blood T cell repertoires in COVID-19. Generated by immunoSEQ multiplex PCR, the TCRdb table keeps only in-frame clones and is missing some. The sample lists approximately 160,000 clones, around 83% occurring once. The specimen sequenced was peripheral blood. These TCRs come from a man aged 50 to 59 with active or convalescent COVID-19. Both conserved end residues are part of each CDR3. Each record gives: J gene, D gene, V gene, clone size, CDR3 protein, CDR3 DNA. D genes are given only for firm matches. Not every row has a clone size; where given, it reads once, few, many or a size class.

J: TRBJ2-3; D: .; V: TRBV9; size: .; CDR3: CASSETALTDTQYF; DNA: TGTGCCAGCAGCGAGACAGCTTTAACAGATACGCAGTATTTT
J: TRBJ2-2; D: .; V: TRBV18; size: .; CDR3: CASLPAGNTGELFF; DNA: TGTGCCAGCCTCCCGGCGGGTAACACCGGGGAGCTGTTTTTT
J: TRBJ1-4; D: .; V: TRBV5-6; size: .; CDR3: CASSLGLTGEKLFF; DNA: TGTGCCAGCAGCTTGGGGTTAACAGGTGAAAAACTGTTTTTT
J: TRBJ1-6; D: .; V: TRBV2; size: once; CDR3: CASSGQRGNSPLHF; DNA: TGTGCCAGCAGTGGTCAGAGGGGGAATTCACCCCTCCACTTT
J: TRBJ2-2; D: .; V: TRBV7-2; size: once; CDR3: CASSLVVARELFF; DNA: TGTGCCAGCAGCTTAGTGGTAGCCCGGGAGCTGTTTTTT
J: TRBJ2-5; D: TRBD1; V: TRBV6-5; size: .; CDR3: CATRSRGQGQETQYF; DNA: TGTGCCACCCGTTCGAGGGGGCAGGGGCAAGAGACCCAGTACTTC
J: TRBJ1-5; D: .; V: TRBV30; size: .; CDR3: CAFNGRGINQPQHF; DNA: TGTGCCTTCAACGGCCGGGGGATCAATCAGCCCCAGCATTTT
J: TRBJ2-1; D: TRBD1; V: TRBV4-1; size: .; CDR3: CASSQITGVGNEQFF; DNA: TGCGCCAGCAGCCAGATAACAGGGGTCGGCAATGAGCAGTTCTTC
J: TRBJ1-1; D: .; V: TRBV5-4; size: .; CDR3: CASSLNRGIEAFF; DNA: TGTGCCAGCAGCTTGAATCGGGGAATTGAAGCTTTCTTT
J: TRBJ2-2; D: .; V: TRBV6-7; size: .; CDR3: CASSSGTTNTGELFF; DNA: TGTGCCAGCAGTTCCGGGACAACGAACACCGGGGAGCTGTTTTTT